These T cell receptor beta chains were read from a single sample in a study of graft-versus-host responses after intestinal transplantation. The assay was immunoSEQ multiplex PCR, and TCRdb's table has in-frame clones only and misses some. This repertoire shows roughly 110,000 clones, around 90% found once; its top ten account for less than 0.85%. The antigens these receptors bind are not known. Sequences were derived from unstimulated CD4+ T cells sorted from spleen or lymph node cells, sampled before transplant. All receptors come from a human donor who was the organ donor for an intestinal transplant. CDR3s leave out the opening cysteine and the closing phenylalanine or tryptophan.

v_gene	len	CDR3aa
TRBV4-2	11	ASSQDQGWGYT
TRBV5-1	15	ASSLEFLTGYDYGYT
TRBV5-1	13	ASTLSGPLDTEAF
TRBV6-6	12	ASKETGGSDTQY
TRBV7-3	13	ASSLQGGGSYEQY
TRBV2	9	ASSDGGTQY
TRBV9	12	ASSVGGQGAGQF
TRBV18	12	ASSPGQTNTEAF
TRBV6-1	9	ASSADYEQY
TRBV7-9	11	ASSSEGAGGYT
TRBV6-5	12	ASSYSRGRGELF
TRBV7-9	9	ASSASYGYT
TRBV6-5	12	ASRYGTGDTEAF
TRBV6-5	12	ASSYSPSKETQY
TRBV6-6	12	ASSYGTRPETQY
TRBV6-6	12	ASSYGAAGNTIY
TRBV7-9	14	ASSLGTGGVGNTIY
TRBV5-4	14	ASSLAGAPNTGELF
TRBV29-1	10	SASQILYGYT
TRBV7-7	12	ASSLGQLQETQY
TRBV19	12	ASTPRSGTGELF
TRBV7-6	12	ASSPRERATEAF
TRBV7-2	14	ASSFQTTGSGTEAF
TRBV2	11	ASRVMLQETQY
TRBV7-9	15	ASSSPVGSEGTDTQY
TRBV19	11	ASSIGGRYEQY
TRBV11-2	12	ASSQNRGGNTIY
TRBV30	13	AWRLGQGTAYGYT
TRBV9	13	ASSVAGTGGEKLF
TRBV9	13	ASSPTTGNGEKLF
TRBV2	9	ASRETQPQH
TRBV11-2	17	ASSFLNPSRARVRETQY
TRBV6-4	13	ASSPTPASTDTQY
TRBV7-3	12	ASSWDRGHNEQF
TRBV6-6	13	ASSADRAGNQPQH